This TCR beta chain is from a study of T cell responses to AZD1222 COVID-19 vaccine. Study observations and caveats: Seropositive status at baseline applied to only a handful of AZD1222 recipients.

The CDR3 has 13 amino acids. Germline assignment: CDR1 SGHRS and CDR2 YFSETQ. V lost 0 bases to trimming and J lost 4 bases, with 6 bases between them. A remark on this clone: Its antigen is undetermined.

TCRdb keeps only in-frame clones here, not all; method: immunoSEQ multiplex PCR. The sample lists some 150,000 clones; about 92% were seen once. J is TRBJ2-3 and V is TRBV5-1; D could derive from TRBD1 or TRBD2 (5 bases each). This receptor was obtained from an adult in good health. The starting material was peripheral blood, obtained on day 0 of AZD1222 vaccination. CDR3 protein: CASSLVGADTQYF. CDR3 bases: TGCGCCAGCAGCTTGGTGGGGGCAGATACGCAGTATTTT. Looking up the rest from reference TRBV5-1 and TRBJ2-3 gives the full variable domain: KAGVTQTPRYLIKTRGQQVTLSCSPISGHRSVSWYQQTPGQGLQFLFEYFSETQRNKGNFPGRFSGRQFSNSRSEMNVSTLELGDSALYLCASSLVGADTQYFGPGTRLTVL.